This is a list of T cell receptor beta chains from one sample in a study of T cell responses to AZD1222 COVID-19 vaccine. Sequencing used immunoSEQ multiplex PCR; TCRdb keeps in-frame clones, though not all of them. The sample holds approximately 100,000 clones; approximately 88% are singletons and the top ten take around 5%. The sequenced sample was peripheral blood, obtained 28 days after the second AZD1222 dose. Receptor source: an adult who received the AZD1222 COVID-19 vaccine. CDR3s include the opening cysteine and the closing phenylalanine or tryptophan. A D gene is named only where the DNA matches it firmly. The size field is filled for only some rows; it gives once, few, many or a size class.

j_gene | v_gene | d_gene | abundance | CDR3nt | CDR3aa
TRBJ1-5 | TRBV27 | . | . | TGTGCCAGCAGAAGGGACAAAGAGGGTAATCAGCCCCAGCATTTT | CASRRDKEGNQPQHF
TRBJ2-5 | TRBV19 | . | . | TGTGCCAGTAGTGGGGGAGTCCACCAGACCCAGTACTTC | CASSGGVHQTQYF
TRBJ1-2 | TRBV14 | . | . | TGTGCCAGCAGCCAAGATGAGGGGATTTCCTATGGCTACACCTTC | CASSQDEGISYGYTF
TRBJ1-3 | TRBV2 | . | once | TGTGCCAGCAGCGGACAGGGAAACACCATATATTTT | CASSGQGNTIYF
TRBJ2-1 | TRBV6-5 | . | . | TGTGCCAGCGGACGGAGGGAGCAGTTCTTC | CASGRREQFF
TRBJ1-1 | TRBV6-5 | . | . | TGTGCCAGCAGTAGGTTTGGGCAGGGATATTCTGAAGCTTTCTTT | CASSRFGQGYSEAFF
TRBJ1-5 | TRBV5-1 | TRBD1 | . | TGCGCCAGCAGCGAAGGGACAGGGGGTGACCGTGGGCCCCAGCATTTT | CASSEGTGGDRGPQHF
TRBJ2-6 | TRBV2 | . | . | TGTGCCAGCAGTGAAAGCTCTGGGGCCAACGTCCTGACTTTC | CASSESSGANVLTF
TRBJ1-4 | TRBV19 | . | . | TGTGCCAGTAACATGGGGCAGAATAATGAAAAACTGTTTTTT | CASNMGQNNEKLFF
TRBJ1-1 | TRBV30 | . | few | TGTGCCTGGAGGCCCGCGGACGGCACTGAAGCTTTCTTT | CAWRPADGTEAFF
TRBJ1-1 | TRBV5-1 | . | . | TGCGCCAGCAGCTTAAAAGTCGGGGGCCTCATGAACACTGAAGCTTTCTTT | CASSLKVGGLMNTEAFF
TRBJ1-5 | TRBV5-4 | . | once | TGTGCCAGCAGCTTGTCGACAAACCCACCCAGTCAGCCCCAGCATTTT | CASSLSTNPPSQPQHF
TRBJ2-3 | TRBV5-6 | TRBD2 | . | TGTGCCAGCAGCTTGCGGACTAGCGGGTCGACAGATACGCAGTATTTT | CASSLRTSGSTDTQYF
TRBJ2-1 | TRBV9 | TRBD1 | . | TGTGCCAGCAGCGTAGCGGGACAGGGGGGCAATGAGCAGTTCTTC | CASSVAGQGGNEQFF
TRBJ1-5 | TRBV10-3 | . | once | TGTGCCATCAGTTCTGGGCCCTATAGCAATCAGCCCCAGCATTTT | CAISSGPYSNQPQHF
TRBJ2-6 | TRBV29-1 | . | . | TGCAGCGTTGATCTCTCCTCTGGGGCCAACGTCCTGACTTTC | CSVDLSSGANVLTF
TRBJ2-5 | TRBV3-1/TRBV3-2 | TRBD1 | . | TGTGCCAGCAGCCCATACCAAGGGACAGCTACAGAGACCCAGTACTTC | CASSPYQGTATETQYF
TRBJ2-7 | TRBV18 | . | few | TGTGCCAGCTCCTCCGTTGAGGGAGGCTACGAGCAGTACTTC | CASSSVEGGYEQYF
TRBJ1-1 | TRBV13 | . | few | TGTGCCAGCAGCGCCGGGACCGGGACTCCAGCTTTCTTT | CASSAGTGTPAFF
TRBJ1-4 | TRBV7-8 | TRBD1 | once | TGTGCCAGCAGCCTGGGACAGGGGGGGGAAAAACTGTTTTTT | CASSLGQGGEKLFF
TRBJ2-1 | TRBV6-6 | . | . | TGTGCCAGCACCGGACGCAATGAGCAGTTCTTC | CASTGRNEQFF
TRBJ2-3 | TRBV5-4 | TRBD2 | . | TGTGCCAGCAGCCCACGGACTAGCGGGACGTCAGATACGCAGTATTTT | CASSPRTSGTSDTQYF
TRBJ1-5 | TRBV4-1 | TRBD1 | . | TGCGCCAGCAGCCCTGACAGGGGCAATCAGCCCCAGCATTTT | CASSPDRGNQPQHF
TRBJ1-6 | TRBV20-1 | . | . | TGCAGTGCTAGTTCTGGGGGGGCCTATAATTCACCCCTCCACTTT | CSASSGGAYNSPLHF
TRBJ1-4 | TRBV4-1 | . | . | TGCGCCAGCAGCCAAGCTCTTCAGGGGACCACTAATGAAAAACTGTTTTTT | CASSQALQGTTNEKLFF
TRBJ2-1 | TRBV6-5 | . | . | TGTGCCCGGCCGGGGTCCTACAATGAGCAGTTCTTC | CARPGSYNEQFF
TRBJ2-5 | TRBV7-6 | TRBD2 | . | TGTGCCAGCAGCTCGCGACTAGCGGGGGAGCTACCTCCAGAGACCCAGTACTTC | CASSSRLAGELPPETQYF
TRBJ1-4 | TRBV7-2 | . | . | TGTGCCAGCAGCTTGAGAAAGGGGCCAACTAATGAAAAACTGTTTTTT | CASSLRKGPTNEKLFF
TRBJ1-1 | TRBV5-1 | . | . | TGCGCCAGCAGCGTTGACGGGACTGAAGCTTTCTTT | CASSVDGTEAFF
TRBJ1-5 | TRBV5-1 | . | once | TGCGCCAGCAGGCCGGGCAATCAGCCCCAGCATTTT | CASRPGNQPQHF
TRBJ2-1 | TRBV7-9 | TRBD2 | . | TGTGCCAGCGTTAGCGGGGGGGCTTCTAGCTCCTACAATGAGCAGTTCTTC | CASVSGGASSSYNEQFF
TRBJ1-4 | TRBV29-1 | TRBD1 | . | TGCAGCGTTGGGACGGGTCAGGGGGCTGAAAAACTGTTTTTT | CSVGTGQGAEKLFF